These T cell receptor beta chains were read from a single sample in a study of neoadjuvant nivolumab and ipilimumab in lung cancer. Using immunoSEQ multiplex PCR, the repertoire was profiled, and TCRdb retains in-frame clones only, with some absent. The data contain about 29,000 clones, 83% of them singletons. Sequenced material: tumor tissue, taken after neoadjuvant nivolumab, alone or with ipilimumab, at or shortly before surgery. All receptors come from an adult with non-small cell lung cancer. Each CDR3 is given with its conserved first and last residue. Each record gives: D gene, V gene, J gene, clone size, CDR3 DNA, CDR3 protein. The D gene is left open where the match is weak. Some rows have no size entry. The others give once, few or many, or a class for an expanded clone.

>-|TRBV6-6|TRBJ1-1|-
TGTGCCAGCAAGGGGTCAGGGGAAATGAACACTGAAGCTTTCTTT
CASKGSGEMNTEAFF
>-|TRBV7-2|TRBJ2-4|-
TGTGCCAGCAGCCTACAGGGTTTTAAAAACATTCAGTACTTC
CASSLQGFKNIQYF
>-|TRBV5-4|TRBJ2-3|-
TGTGCCAGCAGCTCCACAGATACGCAGTATTTT
CASSSTDTQYF
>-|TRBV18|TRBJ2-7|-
TGTGCCAGCTCAACCCTGGGCAGGGGGGACGAGCAGTACTTC
CASSTLGRGDEQYF
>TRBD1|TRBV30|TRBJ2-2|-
TGTGCCTGGAGTGTTTTCGGGACAGGGAACACCGGGGAGCTGTTTTTT
CAWSVFGTGNTGELFF
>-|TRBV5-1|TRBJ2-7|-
TGCGCCAGCAGCTTGGGACAGGTCCAGGGAGAGCAGTACTTC
CASSLGQVQGEQYF
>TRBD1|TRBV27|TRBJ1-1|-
TGTGCCAGCAGCTTACAGGGGGCCGGAAACACTGAAGCTTTCTTT
CASSLQGAGNTEAFF
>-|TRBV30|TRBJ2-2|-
TGTGCCTGGAAAGGGCAAGATAAGGCCGGGGAGCTGTTTTTT
CAWKGQDKAGELFF
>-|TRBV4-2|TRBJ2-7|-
TGTGCCAGCAGCCAAGATGAGAATCGGGGGAGCTCCTACGAGCAGTACTTC
CASSQDENRGSSYEQYF
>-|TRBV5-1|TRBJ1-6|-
TGCGCCAGCAGCTTCAGGACCGAAATGAGCTCCTATAATTCACCCCTCCACTTT
CASSFRTEMSSYNSPLHF
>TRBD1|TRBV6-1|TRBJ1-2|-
TGTGCCAGCAGTGAAAGGATGGGAGACAGGGGAAACTATGGCTACACCTTC
CASSERMGDRGNYGYTF
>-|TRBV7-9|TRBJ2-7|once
TGTGCCAGCAGCCGTGCGGGGGAGCAGTACTTC
CASSRAGEQYF
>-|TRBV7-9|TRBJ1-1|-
TGTGCCAGCAGCTCCGAACTACGACAGTTCGGCACTGAAGCTTTCTTT
CASSSELRQFGTEAFF
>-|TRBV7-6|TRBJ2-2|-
TGTGCCAGCAGCTTCACGGTCGGTGGGGGGGAGCTGTTTTTT
CASSFTVGGGELFF
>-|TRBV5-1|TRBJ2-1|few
TGCGCCAGCAGCCCACTTGGGAATCCCTACAATGAGCAGTTCTTC
CASSPLGNPYNEQFF
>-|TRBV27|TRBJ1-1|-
TGTGCCAGCAGTTTACGCGGGCCTTATCTTACTGAAGCTTTCTTT
CASSLRGPYLTEAFF
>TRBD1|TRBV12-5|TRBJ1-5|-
TGTGCTAGTGGTTTGGAGGACAGGGGCAATCAGCCCCAGCATTTT
CASGLEDRGNQPQHF
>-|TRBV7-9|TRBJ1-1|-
TGTGCCAGCAGCTTAGTAGGTGGTGGGGGAAACACTGAAGCTTTCTTT
CASSLVGGGGNTEAFF
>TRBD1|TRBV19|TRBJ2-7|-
TGTGCCAGTTCGCCGGGACAGGACTACGAGCAGTACTTC
CASSPGQDYEQYF
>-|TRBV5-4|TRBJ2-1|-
TGTGCCAGCGTACCGGAGAGCTCCTACAATGAGCAGTTCTTC
CASVPESSYNEQFF
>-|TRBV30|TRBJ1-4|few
TGTGCCTGGAGTGTCCGGGTTCTTGAAAAACTGTTTTTT
CAWSVRVLEKLFF
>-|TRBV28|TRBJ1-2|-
TGTGCCAGCAGTTTAGTTTTCCAGGTCTATGGCTACACCTTC
CASSLVFQVYGYTF
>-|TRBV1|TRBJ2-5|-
TGCACCAGCAGCCTCAGGGCAACAGGGTCTCAGACTAGCGGATACCAAGAGACCCAGTACTTC
CTSSLRATGSQTSGYQETQYF
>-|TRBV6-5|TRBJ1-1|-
TGTGCCAGCATTAAGAACACTGAAGCTTTCTTT
CASIKNTEAFF
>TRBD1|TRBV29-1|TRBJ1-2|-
TGCAGCGGATGGGGTGAGGGGACAGGGTTTAACTATGGCTACACCTTC
CSGWGEGTGFNYGYTF
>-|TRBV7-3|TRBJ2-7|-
TGTGCCAGCAGCTTAAGTCGTACATCTAGCTCCTACGAGCAGTACTTC
CASSLSRTSSSYEQYF
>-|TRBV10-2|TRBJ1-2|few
TGCGCCAGCAGACGAGGGGAAGGCTACACCTTC
CASRRGEGYTF
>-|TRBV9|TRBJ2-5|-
TGTGCCAGCAGCGTAGGGGCGAGGGACCAAGAGACCCAGTACTTC
CASSVGARDQETQYF
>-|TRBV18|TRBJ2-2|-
TGTGCCAGCTCACCCGAAATGGGCACCGGGGAGCTGTTTTTT
CASSPEMGTGELFF
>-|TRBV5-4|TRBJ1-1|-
TGTGCCAGCAGCTTGGAAGGGAACACTGAAGCTTTCTTT
CASSLEGNTEAFF
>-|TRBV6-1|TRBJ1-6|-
TGTGCCAGCAGGGACAACAATCTTGCACCCCTCCACTTT
CASRDNNLAPLHF
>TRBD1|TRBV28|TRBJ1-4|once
TGTGCCAGCAGGGGGACAGGGCTCGGCAATGAAAAACTGTTTTTT
CASRGTGLGNEKLFF
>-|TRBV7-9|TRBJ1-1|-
TGTGCCAGCAGCCCATTTGTGCACGAAGCTTTCTTT
CASSPFVHEAFF
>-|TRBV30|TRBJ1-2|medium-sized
TGTGCCTGGAGTCCAGACGGAAACTATGGCTACACCTTC
CAWSPDGNYGYTF
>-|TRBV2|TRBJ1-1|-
TGTGCCAGCAGTGTACAGTCCATGAACACTGAAGCTTTCTTT
CASSVQSMNTEAFF
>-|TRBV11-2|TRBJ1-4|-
TGTGCCAGCAGCTCACAGCTTGCAACTAATGAAAAACTGTTTTTT
CASSSQLATNEKLFF
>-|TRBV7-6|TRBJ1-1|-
TGTGCCAGCAGCTTAGTTACAGGGAACACTGAAGCTTTCTTT
CASSLVTGNTEAFF
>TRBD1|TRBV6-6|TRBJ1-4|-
TGTGCCAGCAGTTACGGGACAGGGGGCGAAAAACTGTTTTTT
CASSYGTGGEKLFF
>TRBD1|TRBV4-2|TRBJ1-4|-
TGTGCCAGCAGCCGCGGGACAGGGGGGCAACTGTTTTTT
CASSRGTGGQLFF
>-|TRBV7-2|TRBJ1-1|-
TGTGCCAGCAGCCGTACAGGGTCCACTGAAGCTTTCTTT
CASSRTGSTEAFF
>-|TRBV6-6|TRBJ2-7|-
TGTGCCAGCAGTTGGACCCCCAGGACCTACGAGCAGTACTTC
CASSWTPRTYEQYF
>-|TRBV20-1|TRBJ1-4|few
TGCAGTGCTCTCGTACTAGAAAAACTGTTTTTT
CSALVLEKLFF
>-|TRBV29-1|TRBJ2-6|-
TGCAGCGTCGACCAGGGCTCTGGGGCCAACGTCCTGACTTTC
CSVDQGSGANVLTF
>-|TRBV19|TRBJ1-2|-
TGTGCCAGTACTTACGTAGGATTTGACTATGGCTACACCTTC
CASTYVGFDYGYTF
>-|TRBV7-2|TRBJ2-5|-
TGTGCCAGCAGCTTCTATGGAGAGACCCAGTACTTC
CASSFYGETQYF
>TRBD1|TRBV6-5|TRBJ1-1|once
TGTGCCAGCACCAACACAGGGGGCTCTAACACTGAAGCTTTCTTT
CASTNTGGSNTEAFF
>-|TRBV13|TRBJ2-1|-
TGTGCCAGCAGCCCTTGGATCTACAATGAGCAGTTCTTC
CASSPWIYNEQFF
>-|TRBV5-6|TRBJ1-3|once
TGTGCCAGCAGCTTCTGGCGTTCTGGAAACACCATATATTTT
CASSFWRSGNTIYF
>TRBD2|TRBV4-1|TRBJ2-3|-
TGCGCCAGCAGCCAAGATCTCCGGACTAGCGGGGGGTACGGTACGCAGTATTTT
CASSQDLRTSGGYGTQYF
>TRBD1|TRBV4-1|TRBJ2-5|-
TGCGCCAGCAGCGCTCGGGAAGGGGGCAGTTTCCCTGAGACCCAGTACTTC
CASSAREGGSFPETQYF
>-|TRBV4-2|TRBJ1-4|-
TGTGCCAGCAGCCAAGCACAGGGAGGGGATGAAAAACTGTTTTTT
CASSQAQGGDEKLFF
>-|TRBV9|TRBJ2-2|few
TGTGCCAGCAGCCCGACAGTTGCCGGGGAGCTGTTTTTT
CASSPTVAGELFF
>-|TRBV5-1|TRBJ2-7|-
TGCGCCAGCAGCTTGGCCCCCTCAATCAACAGGGTTCAGGGCGAGCAGTACTTC
CASSLAPSINRVQGEQYF
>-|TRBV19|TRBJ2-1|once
TGTGCCAGTAGTACGGGGACAAGCAATGAGCAGTTCTTC
CASSTGTSNEQFF
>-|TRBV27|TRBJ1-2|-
TGTGCCAGCAGTTTATTCGGAGGCCAGGGGTCTTTGTATGGCTACACCTTC
CASSLFGGQGSLYGYTF
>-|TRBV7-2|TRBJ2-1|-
TGTGCCAGCAGCTTCGGGCTAAGCAATGAGCAGTTCTTC
CASSFGLSNEQFF
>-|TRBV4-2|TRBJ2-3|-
TGTGCCAGCAGCCAGGACCTCTCAGATACGCAGTATTTT
CASSQDLSDTQYF
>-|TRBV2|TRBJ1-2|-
TGTGCCAGCAGTGAAGGGCGGACCTATGGCTACACCTTC
CASSEGRTYGYTF
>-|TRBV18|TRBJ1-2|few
TGTGCCAGCTCACCAACGGGACAAGACGGCTACACCTTC
CASSPTGQDGYTF
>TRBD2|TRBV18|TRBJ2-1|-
TGTGCCAGCTCACCCGCTAGCGGGGACTCCTACAATGAGCAGTTCTTC
CASSPASGDSYNEQFF